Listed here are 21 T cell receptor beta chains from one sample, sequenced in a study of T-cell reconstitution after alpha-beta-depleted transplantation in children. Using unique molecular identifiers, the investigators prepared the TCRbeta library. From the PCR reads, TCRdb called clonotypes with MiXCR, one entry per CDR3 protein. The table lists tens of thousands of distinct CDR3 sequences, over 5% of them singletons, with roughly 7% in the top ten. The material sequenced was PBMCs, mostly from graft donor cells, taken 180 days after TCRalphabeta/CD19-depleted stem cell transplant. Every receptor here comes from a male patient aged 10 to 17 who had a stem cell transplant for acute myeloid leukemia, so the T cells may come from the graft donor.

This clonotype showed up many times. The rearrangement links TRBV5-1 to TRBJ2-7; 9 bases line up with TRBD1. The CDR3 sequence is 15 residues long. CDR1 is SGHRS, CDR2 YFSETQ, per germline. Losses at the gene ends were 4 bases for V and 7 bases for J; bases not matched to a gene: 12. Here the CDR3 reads CASSPRDRGVGEQYF. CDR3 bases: TGCGCCAGCAGCCCCCGTGACAGGGGGGTAGGTGAGCAGTACTTC.

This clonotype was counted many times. This chain's CDR3 is CASSVGAGSYNEQFF. The CDR3 coding sequence is TGTGCCAGCAGCGTAGGAGCGGGATCCTACAATGAGCAGTTCTTC. J is TRBJ2-1 and V is TRBV9; 7 bases are shared with TRBD2. Losses at the gene ends were 0 bases for V and 1 base for J; bases not matched to a gene: 1. This CDR3 comprises 15 residues. Germline CDR1 reads SGDLS; CDR2 reads YYNGEE.

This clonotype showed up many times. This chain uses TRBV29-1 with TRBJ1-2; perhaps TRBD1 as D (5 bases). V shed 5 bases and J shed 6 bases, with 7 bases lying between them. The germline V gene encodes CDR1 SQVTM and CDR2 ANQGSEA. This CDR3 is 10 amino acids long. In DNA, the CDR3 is TGCAGCGTTTGGGGGGATGGCTACACCTTC. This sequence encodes CSVWGDGYTF.

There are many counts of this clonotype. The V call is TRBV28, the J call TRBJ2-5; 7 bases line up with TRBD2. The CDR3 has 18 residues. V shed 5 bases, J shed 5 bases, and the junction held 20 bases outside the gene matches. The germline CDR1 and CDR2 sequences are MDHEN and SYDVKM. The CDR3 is CASSPKMVGGVFRETQYF. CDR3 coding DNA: TGTGCCAGCAGTCCTAAAATGGTTGGGGGGGTTTTCCGGGAGACCCAGTACTTC.

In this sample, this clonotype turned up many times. The DNA for the CDR3 is TGCAGTGCCCCTCTCCCACTAGCGGGACATTACACAGATACGCAGTATTTT. Amino acids: CSAPLPLAGHYTDTQYF. The J gene is TRBJ2-3, the V gene TRBV20-1, with TRBD2 matching 10 bases. V dropped 6 bases and J dropped 2; count of bases not matched to a gene: 14. The CDR3 loop spans 17 amino acids. Germline V lookup: CDR1 DFQATT, CDR2 SNEGSKA (reference sequence).

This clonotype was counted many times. The CDR3 DNA is TGTGCCACCAGTGATCGAGGGACAGGGAGGACCGGGGAGCTGTTTTTT. Translated, it gives CATSDRGTGRTGELFF. The rearrangement joins TRBV24-1 to TRBJ2-2, with 9 bases lining up with TRBD1. V dropped 3 bases and J dropped 5; count of bases not matched to a gene: 6. Germline V gene lookup returns CDR1 KGHDR and CDR2 SFDVKD. This CDR3 is built from 16 residues.

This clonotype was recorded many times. DNA for the CDR3: TGTGCCAGCAGCGAACAGGGGGCAAGCAATCAGCCCCAGCATTTT. This encodes CASSEQGASNQPQHF. This sequence joins TRBV7-9 and TRBJ1-5; 9 positions agree with TRBD1. This CDR3 has 15 amino acids. The germline V gene has CDR1 SEHNR and CDR2 FQNEAQ (reference sequence). J lost 1 base, V lost 5 bases, and 3 bases had no gene match.

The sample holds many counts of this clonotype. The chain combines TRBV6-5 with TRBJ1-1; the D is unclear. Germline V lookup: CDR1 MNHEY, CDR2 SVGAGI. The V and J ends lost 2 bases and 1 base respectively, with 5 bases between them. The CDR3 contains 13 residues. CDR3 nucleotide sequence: TGTGCCAGCAGTTACAGTTCGAACACTGAAGCTTTCTTT. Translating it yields CASSYSSNTEAFF.

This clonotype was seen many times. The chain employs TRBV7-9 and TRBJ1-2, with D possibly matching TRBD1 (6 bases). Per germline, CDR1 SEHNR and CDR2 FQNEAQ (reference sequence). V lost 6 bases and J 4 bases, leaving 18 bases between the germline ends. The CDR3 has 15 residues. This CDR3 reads CASRALGGEGYGYTF. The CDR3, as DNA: TGTGCCAGCAGGGCCCTTGGGGGCGAGGGCTATGGCTACACCTTC.

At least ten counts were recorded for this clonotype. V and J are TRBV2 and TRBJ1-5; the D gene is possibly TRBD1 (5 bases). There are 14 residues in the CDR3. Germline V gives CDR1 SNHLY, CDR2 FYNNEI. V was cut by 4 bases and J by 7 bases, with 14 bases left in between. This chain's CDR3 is CASSVYRGDQPQHF. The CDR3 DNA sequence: TGTGCCAGCAGTGTGTATAGGGGTGACCAGCCCCAGCATTTT.

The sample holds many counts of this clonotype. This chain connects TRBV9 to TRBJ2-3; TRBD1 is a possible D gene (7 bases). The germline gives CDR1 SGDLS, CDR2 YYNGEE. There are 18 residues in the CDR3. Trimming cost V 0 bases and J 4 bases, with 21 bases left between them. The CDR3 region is CASSVDVGGGAGPDTQYF. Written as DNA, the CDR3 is TGTGCCAGCAGCGTAGATGTCGGAGGGGGCGCAGGGCCAGATACGCAGTATTTT. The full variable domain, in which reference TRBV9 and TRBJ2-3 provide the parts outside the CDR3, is DSGVTQTPKHLITATGQRVTLRCSPRSGDLSVYWYQQSLDQGLQFLIQYYNGEERAKGNILERFSAQQFPDLHSELNLSSLELGDSALYFCASSVDVGGGAGPDTQYFGPGTRLTVL.

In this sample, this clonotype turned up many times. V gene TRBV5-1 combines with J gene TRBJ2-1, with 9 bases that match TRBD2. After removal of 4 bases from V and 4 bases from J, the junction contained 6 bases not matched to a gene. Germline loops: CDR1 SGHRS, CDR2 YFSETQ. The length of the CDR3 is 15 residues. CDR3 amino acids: CASSQRLADYNEQFF. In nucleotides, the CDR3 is TGCGCCAGCAGCCAAAGACTAGCGGATTACAATGAGCAGTTCTTC.

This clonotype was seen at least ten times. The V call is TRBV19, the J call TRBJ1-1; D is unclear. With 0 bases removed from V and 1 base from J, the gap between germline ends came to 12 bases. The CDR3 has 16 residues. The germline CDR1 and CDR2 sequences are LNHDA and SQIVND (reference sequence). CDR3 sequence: CASSIDPDGKNTEAFF. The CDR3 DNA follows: TGTGCCAGTAGTATAGACCCGGACGGAAAGAACACTGAAGCTTTCTTT. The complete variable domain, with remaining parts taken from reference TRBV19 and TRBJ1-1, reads DGGITQSPKYLFRKEGQNVTLSCEQNLNHDAMYWYRQDPGQGLRLIYYSQIVNDFQKGDIAEGYSVSREKKESFPLTVTSAQKNPTAFYLCASSIDPDGKNTEAFFGQGTRLTVV.

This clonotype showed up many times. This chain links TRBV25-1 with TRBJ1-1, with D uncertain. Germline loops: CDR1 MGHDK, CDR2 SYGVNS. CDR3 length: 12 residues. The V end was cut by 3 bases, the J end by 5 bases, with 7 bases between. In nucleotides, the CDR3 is TGTGCCAGCAGTGACAGGAGGACTGAAGCTTTCTTT. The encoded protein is CASSDRRTEAFF.

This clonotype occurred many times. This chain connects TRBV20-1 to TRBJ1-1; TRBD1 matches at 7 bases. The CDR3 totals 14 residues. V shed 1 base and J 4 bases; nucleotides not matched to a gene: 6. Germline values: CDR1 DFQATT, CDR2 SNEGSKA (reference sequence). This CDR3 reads CSARVLTGATEAFF. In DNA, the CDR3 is TGCAGTGCTAGAGTACTCACAGGGGCCACTGAAGCTTTCTTT.

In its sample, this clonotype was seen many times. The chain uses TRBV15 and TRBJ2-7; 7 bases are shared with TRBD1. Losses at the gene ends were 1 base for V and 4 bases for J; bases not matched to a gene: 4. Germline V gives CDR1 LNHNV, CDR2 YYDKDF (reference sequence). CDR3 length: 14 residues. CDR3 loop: CATSRGQGSYEQYF. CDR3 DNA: TGTGCCACCAGCAGAGGACAGGGTAGTTACGAGCAGTACTTC.

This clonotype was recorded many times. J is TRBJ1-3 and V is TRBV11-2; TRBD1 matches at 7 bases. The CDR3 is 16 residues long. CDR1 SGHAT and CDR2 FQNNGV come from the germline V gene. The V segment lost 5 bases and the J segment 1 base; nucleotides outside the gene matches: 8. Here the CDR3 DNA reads TGTGCCAGCAGCCGGCGGACAGGCCAATCTGGAAACACCATATATTTT. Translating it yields CASSRRTGQSGNTIYF. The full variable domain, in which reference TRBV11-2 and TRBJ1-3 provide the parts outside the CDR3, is EAGVAQSPRYKIIEKRQSVAFWCNPISGHATLYWYQQILGQGPKLLIQFQNNGVVDDSQLPKDRFSAERLKGVDSTLKIQPAKLEDSAVYLCASSRRTGQSGNTIYFGEGSWLTVV.

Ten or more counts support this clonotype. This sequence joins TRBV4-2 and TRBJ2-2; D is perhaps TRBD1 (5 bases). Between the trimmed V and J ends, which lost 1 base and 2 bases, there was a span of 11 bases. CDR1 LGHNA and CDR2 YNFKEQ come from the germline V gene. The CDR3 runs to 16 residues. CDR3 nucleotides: TGTGCCAGCAGCCAAGCCGTCGACAGAAACACCGGGGAGCTGTTTTTT. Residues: CASSQAVDRNTGELFF.

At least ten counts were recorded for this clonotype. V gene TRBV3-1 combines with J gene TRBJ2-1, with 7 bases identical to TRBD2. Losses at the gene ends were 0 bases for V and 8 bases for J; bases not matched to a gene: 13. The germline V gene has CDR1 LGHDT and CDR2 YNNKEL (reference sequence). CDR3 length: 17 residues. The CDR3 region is CASSQDRAGAGRDEQFF. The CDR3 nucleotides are TGTGCCAGCAGCCAAGATAGGGCGGGAGCTGGTCGAGATGAGCAGTTCTTC.

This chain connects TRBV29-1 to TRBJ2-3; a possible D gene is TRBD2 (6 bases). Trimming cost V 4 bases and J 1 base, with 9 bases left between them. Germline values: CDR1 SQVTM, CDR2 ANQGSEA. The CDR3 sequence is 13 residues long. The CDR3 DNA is TGCAGCGTTGCTCGGAGGGGCACAGATACGCAGTATTTT. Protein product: CSVARRGTDTQYF.

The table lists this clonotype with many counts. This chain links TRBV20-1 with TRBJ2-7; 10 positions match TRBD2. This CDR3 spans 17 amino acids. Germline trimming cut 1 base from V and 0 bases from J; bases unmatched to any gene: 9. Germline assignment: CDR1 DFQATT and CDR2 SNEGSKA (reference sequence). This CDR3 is CSARGIGTSASSYEQYF. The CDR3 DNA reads TGCAGTGCTAGAGGCATTGGGACTAGCGCTAGCTCCTACGAGCAGTACTTC.